Shown below are 26 T cell receptor beta chains from a single sample sequenced in a study of beta chain features in type 1 diabetes. Reverse transcribing all isolated RNA meant expressed TCRB transcripts were sequenced. TCRdb's copy holds only in-frame clones and misses some; the assay was immunoSEQ multiplex PCR. The data contain 120,000 to 150,000 clones, more than 9% of them singletons. Sequencing was carried out using naive CD4+ T cells from blood. All receptors derive from a man aged 18 to 29 in good health.

The table lists this clone with many counts. The chain recombines TRBV30 with TRBJ2-7; the D gene is possibly TRBD1 (6 bases). The CDR3 sequence is 12 residues long. Germline V gene sequence: CDR1 GTSNPN, CDR2 SVGIG (reference sequence). The germline V and J ends were trimmed by 2 bases and 2 bases, with 7 bases remaining between them. This CDR3 reads CAWSYRAYEQYF. The CDR3 DNA is TGTGCCTGGAGTTACAGGGCCTACGAGCAGTACTTC.

This clone has just a few counts. This rearrangement joins TRBV15 to TRBJ2-1; TRBD1 aligns across 8 bases. The germline CDR1 and CDR2 sequences are LNHNV and YYDKDF (reference sequence). V lost 4 bases to trimming and J lost 6 bases; unmatched junction nucleotides: 8. This CDR3 is built from 15 residues. CDR3 in DNA: TGTGCCACCAGCACCCGGACAGGGTCGGTCAATGAGCAGTTCTTC. It yields the protein CATSTRTGSVNEQFF.

This clone was recorded a few times. The chain carries TRBV5-1 and TRBJ1-2; the D gene is possibly TRBD1 (5 bases). The germline gives CDR1 SGHRS, CDR2 YFSETQ. The V end lost 0 bases, the J end lost 1 base, and 10 bases lay between the germline ends. There are 15 residues in the CDR3. In DNA form, the CDR3 reads TGCGCCAGCAGCTTGGTAGGGGCAGTTAACTATGGCTACACCTTC. It encodes CASSLVGAVNYGYTF.

The chain is built from TRBV12-5 and TRBJ1-1; 9 bases match TRBD1. Germline CDR1 LGHNT, CDR2 FRNRAP. This CDR3 is built from 20 residues. V lost 0 bases, J lost 4 bases, and 18 bases stayed unmatched. CDR3 sequence: CASGLVIGQGSPEEGTEAFF. In DNA, the CDR3 is TGTGCTAGTGGTTTGGTAATAGGACAGGGGAGCCCGGAGGAGGGCACTGAAGCTTTCTTT.

The V and J genes are TRBV7-2 and TRBJ2-4, with a tentative D call TRBD1 (6 bases). Germline CDR1 reads SGHTA; CDR2 reads FQGNSA. V lost 4 bases, J lost 9 bases, and 19 bases lay in between. This CDR3 contains 15 residues. Here the CDR3 DNA reads TGTGCCAGCAGCTCCAAGCGACAGGTTGGGATCATTCAGTACTTC. Residues: CASSSKRQVGIIQYF.

This clone was counted a few times. The chain recombines TRBV27 with TRBJ2-7, with D perhaps TRBD1 (6 bases). Germline V gene lookup returns CDR1 MNHEY and CDR2 SMNVEV (reference sequence). The CDR3 totals 12 residues. The ends were cut back, 4 bases at V and 7 bases at J, with 11 bases in the middle. The CDR3 here is CASSYGQSEQYF. CDR3 sequence (DNA): TGTGCCAGCAGTTATGGACAGTCTGAGCAGTACTTC.

This chain uses TRBV30 with TRBJ1-2; D not resolved. The CDR3 runs to 11 residues. V lost 8 bases to trimming and J lost 1 base, with 8 bases between them. Germline V gene lookup returns CDR1 GTSNPN and CDR2 SVGIG (reference sequence). CDR3 bases: TGTGCCCATAGAGTTAACTATGGCTACACCTTC. Translation gives CAHRVNYGYTF.

This clone was picked up many times. The rearrangement links TRBV7-9 to TRBJ2-7, with D perhaps matching TRBD1 (6 bases). Trimming left V 11 bases short and J 5 bases short, with 16 bases between. CDR3 length equals 12 residues. Germline lookup yields CDR1 SEHNR and CDR2 FQNEAQ (reference sequence). The CDR3 nucleotides are TGTGCCGGATCAGGGGCTCATGACGAGCAGTACTTC. It translates to CAGSGAHDEQYF.

A few counts support this clone. This chain joins TRBV5-4 and TRBJ2-5, with TRBD2 matching over 7 bases. Trimming at V came to 4 bases and at J to 3 bases, leaving 9 bases not matched to a gene. Germline lookup yields CDR1 SGHNT and CDR2 YYREEE (reference sequence). There are 15 residues in the CDR3. Written as DNA, the CDR3 is TGTGCCAGCAGCCAACGCACGAGCGGGAAAGAGACCCAGTACTTC. Amino acids: CASSQRTSGKETQYF.

V gene TRBV18 combines with J gene TRBJ2-7, with 13 bases aligning to TRBD2. Looked up from germline, CDR1 is KGHSH and CDR2 is LQKENI. The CDR3 has 15 amino acids. The ends lost 2 bases at V and 2 bases at J; junction bases unmatched: 0. CDR3 region: CASSPGLAGAYEQYF. CDR3 DNA: TGTGCCAGCTCACCAGGACTAGCGGGGGCCTACGAGCAGTACTTC. The variable domain in full, completed from reference TRBV18 and TRBJ2-7, reads NAGVMQNPRHLVRRRGQEARLRCSPMKGHSHVYWYRQLPEEGLKFMVYLQKENIIDESGMPKERFSAEFPKEGPSILRIQQVVRGDSAAYFCASSPGLAGAYEQYFGPGTRLTVT.

This chain joins TRBV5-4 and TRBJ2-5; TRBD1 agrees at 7 bases. V lost 1 base to trimming and J lost 3 bases; unmatched junction nucleotides: 9. Germline V gene sequence: CDR1 SGHNT, CDR2 YYREEE (reference sequence). This CDR3 has 16 amino acids. The CDR3 spells CASSLRELGTEETQYF. In DNA, the CDR3 is TGTGCCAGCAGCTTGCGGGAACTAGGGACAGAAGAGACCCAGTACTTC. The full variable domain, rest sourced from reference TRBV5-4 and TRBJ2-5, is ETGVTQSPTHLIKTRGQQVTLRCSSQSGHNTVSWYQQALGQGPQFIFQYYREEENGRGNFPPRFSGLQFPNYSSELNVNALELDDSALYLCASSLRELGTEETQYFGPGTRLLVL.

Many counts were recorded for this clone. The V gene is TRBV29-1, the J gene TRBJ2-5; D is perhaps TRBD2 (5 bases). The CDR3 extends over 13 amino acids. Germline V gene lookup returns CDR1 SQVTM and CDR2 ANQGSEA. Trimming pared 6 bases from V and 3 bases from J, leaving 14 bases between. CDR3 in amino acids: CSVFQAGEETQYF. The CDR3 DNA reads TGCAGCGTCTTCCAGGCCGGGGAAGAGACCCAGTACTTC.

CDR3 DNA: TGCGCCAGCAGCCAGGCCGGTCGTTTTAGCGAGAACACCGGGGAGCTGTTTTTT. Translating it yields CASSQAGRFSENTGELFF. The V and J genes are TRBV4-3 and TRBJ2-2, with D perhaps matching TRBD2 (5 bases). CDR3 length equals 18 residues. The germline CDR1 and CDR2 sequences are LGHNA and YSLEER. Trimming pared 3 bases from V and 1 base from J, leaving 18 bases between.

This clone appeared a few times. This chain links TRBV5-8 with TRBJ1-6, with 9 nucleotides matching TRBD1. Germline CDR1 is SGHTS and CDR2 is YDEGEE. V lost 1 base, J lost 12 bases, and 11 bases stayed unmatched. The CDR3 has 16 residues. CDR3 loop: CASSLSPGQGVVPLHF. As DNA, the CDR3 is TGTGCCAGCAGCTTGAGCCCGGGACAGGGCGTTGTACCCCTCCACTTT.

The chain couples TRBV7-2 to TRBJ2-5, with D unclear. The CDR3 sequence is 11 residues long. The germline V and J ends were trimmed by 3 bases and 3 bases, with 2 bases remaining between them. CDR1 SGHTA and CDR2 FQGNSA come from the germline V gene. The CDR3 protein is CASSFKETQYF. The DNA of the CDR3 is TGTGCCAGCAGCTTTAAAGAGACCCAGTACTTC.

V usage is TRBV27 and J usage is TRBJ1-6, with D possibly TRBD1 on 6 matching bases. Germline CDR1 reads MNHEY; CDR2 reads SMNVEV (reference sequence). This CDR3 comprises 14 residues. V was trimmed by 5 bases and J by 9 bases, leaving 14 bases between them. The CDR3 sequence: CASSVQGGGSPLHF. The CDR3 nucleotides are TGTGCCAGCAGTGTACAGGGTGGGGGTTCACCCCTCCACTTT.

This clone has more than one count but fewer than ten. The chain links TRBV28 to TRBJ2-7; TRBD1 aligns across 7 bases. In germline, CDR1 is MDHEN, CDR2 SYDVKM. V gave up 3 bases and J gave up 1 base; unmatched junction bases: 0. CDR3 size: 13 residues. The CDR3 protein is CASSLGQSYEQYF. The CDR3 nucleotides are TGTGCCAGCAGTTTGGGACAGTCCTACGAGCAGTACTTC.

The V gene is TRBV5-1, the J gene TRBJ1-2; TRBD1 aligns across 8 bases. The CDR3 loop spans 14 amino acids. The germline V gene has CDR1 SGHRS and CDR2 YFSETQ. The V segment lost 4 bases and the J segment 4 bases; nucleotides outside the gene matches: 6. This chain's CDR3 is CASSLGQGAYGYTF. CDR3 in DNA: TGCGCCAGCAGCCTCGGACAGGGTGCCTATGGCTACACCTTC.

This clone was found a few times. V is TRBV15 and J is TRBJ1-2; tentative D call: TRBD1 (5 bases). CDR1 LNHNV and CDR2 YYDKDF come from the germline V gene (reference sequence). Trimming cost V 5 bases and J 0 bases, with 16 bases left between them. The CDR3 sequence is 16 residues long. CDR3 coding DNA: TGTGCCACCAGCGGGGGGTCATACCTAGCTAACTATGGCTACACCTTC. Its translation is CATSGGSYLANYGYTF. Variable domain in full (rest from reference TRBV15 and TRBJ1-2): DAMVIQNPRYQVTQFGKPVTLSCSQTLNHNVMYWYQQKSSQAPKLLFHYYDKDFNNEADTPDNFQSRRPNTSFCFLDIRSPGLGDTAMYLCATSGGSYLANYGYTFGSGTRLTVV.

The rearrangement links TRBV7-8 to TRBJ1-6, with D perhaps TRBD1 (5 bases). This CDR3 has 15 residues. V gave up 4 bases and J gave up 7 bases, with 14 bases separating them. Germline assignment: CDR1 SGHVS and CDR2 FQNEAQ. The CDR3 region has the DNA TGTGCCAGCAGCTGGAAGGGGATAGGGAATTCACCCCTCCACTTT. Its translation: CASSWKGIGNSPLHF.

The chain uses TRBV30 and TRBJ2-3; D call uncertain. Germline loops: CDR1 GTSNPN, CDR2 SVGIG (reference sequence). V was shortened by 0 bases and J by 6 bases, with 10 bases between the two germline ends. The CDR3 runs 13 residues. CDR3 in DNA: TGTGCCTGGAGTGTACGGTTGTCTGATACGCAGTATTTT. Translating it yields CAWSVRLSDTQYF.

This clone has a handful of counts. This chain links TRBV6-5 with TRBJ1-5; maybe TRBD1 (6 bases). The germline V and J ends were trimmed by 0 bases and 7 bases, with 13 bases remaining between them. The CDR3 loop spans 15 amino acids. Germline CDR1 and CDR2: MNHEY and SVGAGI. CDR3 protein: CASSYSMGAGQPQHF. The CDR3, as DNA: TGTGCCAGCAGTTACTCGATGGGGGCCGGGCAGCCCCAGCATTTT.

This clone has just a few counts. The DNA is omitted, as the CDR3 cannot be located on it reliably, and the CDR3 follows TCRdb's listing. This chain links TRBV6-6 with TRBJ2-5; the table calls TRBD2, which could not be checked here. Germline V gene lookup returns CDR1 MNHNY and CDR2 SVGAGI (reference sequence). A total of 14 residues make up the CDR3, ends included. The CDR3 loop is CASSTSGGQETQYF.

A few counts support this clone. CDR3 residues: CASSQVSQGWTEAFF. The CDR3, as DNA: TGCGCCAGCAGCCAAGTCAGCCAGGGATGGACTGAAGCTTTCTTT. The J gene is TRBJ1-1, the V gene TRBV4-3; perhaps TRBD1 as D (5 bases). Germline assignment: CDR1 LGHNA and CDR2 YSLEER. This CDR3 spans 15 amino acids. Trimming shortened V by 1 base and J by 5 bases, and 14 bases separated the two germline ends.

The gene calls are TRBV4-3 and TRBJ2-3; unclear D gene. The germline V gene encodes CDR1 LGHNA and CDR2 YSLEER. Trimming removed 0 bases at V and 0 bases at J, with 7 bases between. This CDR3 region has 15 residues. The CDR3 reads CASSQDAASTDTQYF. The CDR3 nucleotides are TGCGCCAGCAGCCAAGACGCGGCTAGCACAGATACGCAGTATTTT.

The J gene is TRBJ2-3, the V gene TRBV9; TRBD1 matches at 12 bases. The CDR3 covers 16 residues. Germline assignment: CDR1 SGDLS and CDR2 YYNGEE. V lost 0 bases to trimming and J lost 4 bases; unmatched junction nucleotides: 3. CDR3 sequence reads: CASSVVGTGGPDTQYF. The DNA of the CDR3 is TGTGCCAGCAGCGTAGTCGGGACAGGGGGCCCAGATACGCAGTATTTT.